These 11 T cell receptor beta chains came from one sample sequenced in a study of CD8+ T cells in alopecia areata (dated by TCRdb to the late 2010s). The library was built by means of the immunoSEQ multiplex PCR assay. For TCR sequencing, RNA was extracted from every sample and reverse transcribed into cDNA to serve as template. TCRdb provides this immuneACCESS table in a form limited to in-frame rearrangements. Some clones are lacking; in checked studies, under half of them reflect an unresolved V gene, and why the rest are absent is not known. The sample table lists about 220,000 clones, less than 75% of them with a count of one. The ten largest clonotypes hold about 1.4% of the sample. The sample's time point label, in plain terms: around 4 weeks on oral tofacitinib. Explained via the paper, the treatment or condition label denotes: oral pan-JAK inhibitor, 5-10 mg twice daily. The material sequenced was CD4+ T cells sorted from blood, taken at week 4, from a patient treated with tofacitinib. The receptor set was obtained from a human donor with alopecia areata.

The chain couples TRBV6-6 to TRBJ2-3, with D possibly TRBD1 on 6 matching bases. This CDR3 has 14 amino acids. Trimming cost V 5 bases and J 5 bases, with 14 bases left between them. In germline, CDR1 is MNHNY, CDR2 SVGAGI (reference sequence). CDR3 protein: CASSVQGSRDTQYF. In nucleotides, the CDR3 is TGTGCCAGCAGTGTACAGGGTTCCCGAGATACGCAGTATTTT.

The chain has TRBV7-2 and TRBJ1-2; unclear D gene. Germline lookup yields CDR1 SGHTA and CDR2 FQGNSA. CDR3 length: 13 residues. V shed 0 bases and J shed 2 bases, with 4 bases lying between them. The CDR3 DNA sequence: TGTGCCAGCAGCTTAGCACAGAACTATGGCTACACCTTC. It specifies CASSLAQNYGYTF.

The V call is TRBV30, the J call TRBJ2-6, with no clear D. The CDR3 has 13 amino acids. Trimming shortened V by 0 bases and J by 6 bases, and 6 bases separated the two germline ends. The germline CDR1 and CDR2 sequences are GTSNPN and SVGIG (reference sequence). The CDR3, as DNA: TGTGCCTGGAGTGTAACTCAGGCCAACGTCCTGACTTTC. Residues: CAWSVTQANVLTF.

The rearrangement uses TRBV15 and TRBJ1-4, with 9 nucleotides matching TRBD1. V lost 1 base and J lost 7; bases outside the gene matches: 4. CDR1 and CDR2 from the germline V gene are LNHNV and YYDKDF (reference sequence). The CDR3 covers 15 residues. In DNA, the CDR3 is TGTGCCACCAGCAGAGGGACAGGGGTGGGTGAAAAACTGTTTTTT. It specifies CATSRGTGVGEKLFF.

The chain carries TRBV18 and TRBJ2-7, with TRBD1 as a possible D gene (7 bases). This CDR3 contains 15 residues. Trimming took 2 bases from V and 3 from J, leaving 14 bases between them. The germline V gene encodes CDR1 KGHSH and CDR2 LQKENI. The DNA for the CDR3 is TGTGCCAGCTCACCAGGTCAGGGGGGATTCTACGAGCAGTACTTC. Its translation: CASSPGQGGFYEQYF.

This clone was picked up a small number of times. The chain has TRBV9 and TRBJ1-1, with TRBD1 as a possible D gene (6 bases). The germline gives CDR1 SGDLS, CDR2 YYNGEE. Trimming stripped 4 bases from V and 3 bases from J, with 19 bases between. This CDR3 comprises 16 residues. The CDR3 DNA reads as TGTGCCAGCAGCAAGGGCTCCGGACAGAGAGACACTGAAGCTTTCTTT. Translation gives CASSKGSGQRDTEAFF.

The sample holds one count of this clone. The same CDR3 arises from other DNA sequences in this sample as well. The chain uses TRBV5-4 and TRBJ1-2, with 7 bases lining up with TRBD1. V gave up 5 bases and J gave up 11 bases; unmatched junction bases: 12. This CDR3 contains 13 residues. In germline, CDR1 is SGHNT, CDR2 YYREEE (reference sequence). This CDR3 reads CASSLTGTEGYTF. As DNA, the CDR3 is TGTGCCAGCAGTCTGACAGGGACCGAAGGGTACACCTTC.

This clone was seen repeatedly, ten times or more. The V and J genes are TRBV4-3 and TRBJ2-2; possibly TRBD1 for D (5 bases). V lost 5 bases, J lost 4 bases, and 14 bases lay in between. Germline loops: CDR1 LGHNA, CDR2 YSLEER. The CDR3 loop spans 15 amino acids. CDR3 protein: CASSELPDSTGELFF. CDR3 nucleotides: TGCGCCAGCAGCGAACTACCCGACAGCACCGGGGAGCTGTTTTTT.

The chain has TRBV5-1 and TRBJ2-7; perhaps TRBD1 as D (5 bases). Trimming took off 3 bases at V and 3 bases at J, with 13 bases between the two ends. From germline, CDR1 is SGHRS and CDR2 YFSETQ. The CDR3 consists of 14 residues. CDR3 residues: CASSSSDTYYEQYF. CDR3 nucleotides: TGCGCCAGCAGCTCGTCGGACACTTACTACGAGCAGTACTTC.

The chain carries TRBV29-1 and TRBJ2-6, with 8 bases identical to TRBD2. After removal of 4 bases from V and 0 bases from J, the junction contained 5 bases not matched to a gene. This CDR3 contains 16 residues. Germline assignment: CDR1 SQVTM and CDR2 ANQGSEA. CDR3: CSVGLAGSSGANVLTF. The DNA for the CDR3 is TGCAGCGTTGGGTTAGCGGGGAGCTCTGGGGCCAACGTCCTGACTTTC.

The chain uses TRBV4-3 and TRBJ2-1; tentatively, D is TRBD1 (5 bases). Germline V CDR1 and CDR2: LGHNA, YSLEER. V was pared by 0 bases and J by 6 bases, with 15 bases between. The CDR3 spans 16 residues. The DNA of the CDR3 is TGCGCCAGCAGCCAAGAAGGGGCAGGGCCGGTCAATGAGCAGTTCTTC. Its protein product is CASSQEGAGPVNEQFF.